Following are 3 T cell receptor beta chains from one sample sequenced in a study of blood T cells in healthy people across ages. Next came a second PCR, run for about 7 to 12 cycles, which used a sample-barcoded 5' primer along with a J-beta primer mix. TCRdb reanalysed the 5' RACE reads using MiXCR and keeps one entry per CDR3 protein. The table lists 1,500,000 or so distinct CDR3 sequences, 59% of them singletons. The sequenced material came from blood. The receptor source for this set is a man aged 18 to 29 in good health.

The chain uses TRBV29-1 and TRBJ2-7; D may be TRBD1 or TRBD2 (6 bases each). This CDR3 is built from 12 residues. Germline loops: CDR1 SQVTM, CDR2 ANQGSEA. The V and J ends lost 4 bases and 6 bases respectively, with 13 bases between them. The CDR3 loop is CSVASQGGEQYF. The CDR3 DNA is TGCAGCGTTGCCTCACAGGGAGGCGAGCAGTACTTC.

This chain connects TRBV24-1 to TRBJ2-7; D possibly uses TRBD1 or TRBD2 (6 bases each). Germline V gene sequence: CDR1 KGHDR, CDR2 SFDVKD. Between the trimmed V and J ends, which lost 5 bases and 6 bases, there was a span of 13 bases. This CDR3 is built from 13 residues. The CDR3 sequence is CATSGTGAPEQYF. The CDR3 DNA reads TGTGCCACCAGTGGAACGGGGGCTCCCGAGCAGTACTTC.

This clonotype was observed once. The chain's CDR3 is CASSYSGRPPNYNEQYF. CDR3 bases: TGTGCCAGCAGTTACTCCGGCAGACCCCCAAATTACAATGAGCAGTACTTC. The chain employs TRBV6-6 and TRBJ2-7, with no clear D. Germline V lookup: CDR1 MNHNY, CDR2 SVGAGI (reference sequence). With 0 bases removed from V and 7 bases from J, the gap between germline ends came to 22 bases. This CDR3 spans 17 amino acids.